The 28 T cell receptor beta chains given below trace back to one sample, sequenced in a study of blood T cell repertoires in COVID-19. Assay used: immunoSEQ multiplex PCR; TCRdb lists only in-frame clones, some missing. The data hold about 300,000 clones, with 90% observed a single time. Sequencing was performed on PBMCs or T cells enriched from blood (not recorded which). Receptor source: a young woman with acute COVID-19.

This chain uses TRBV6-6 with TRBJ2-5, with D possibly TRBD1 on 6 matching bases. The CDR3 is 12 amino acids. Deletions cut 7 bases from V and 5 bases from J, with 11 bases between. Germline CDR1 and CDR2: MNHNY and SVGAGI (reference sequence). CDR3 sequence (DNA): TGTGCCAGCAAGGGGGTTGGGGAGACCCAGTACTTC. Its protein product is CASKGVGETQYF.

This clone appeared a few times. The chain recombines TRBV7-3 with TRBJ2-3; 13 bases are shared with TRBD2. Trimming at V came to 5 bases and at J to 1 base, leaving 3 bases not matched to a gene. CDR3 length equals 16 residues. From germline, CDR1 is SGHTA and CDR2 FQGTGA. The CDR3 loop reads CASSPGLAGGTDTQYF. DNA of the CDR3: TGTGCCAGCAGCCCTGGACTAGCGGGAGGCACAGATACGCAGTATTTT. Drawing the rest from reference TRBV7-3 and TRBJ2-3, the complete variable domain is GAGVSQTPSNKVTEKGKYVELRCDPISGHTALYWYRQSLGQGPEFLIYFQGTGAADDSGLPNDRFFAVRPEGSVSTLKIQRTERGDSAVYLCASSPGLAGGTDTQYFGPGTRLTVL.

The chain couples TRBV5-1 to TRBJ1-1, with 7 bases identical to TRBD1. Germline V lookup: CDR1 SGHRS, CDR2 YFSETQ. The CDR3 extends over 15 amino acids. V lost 0 bases, J lost 6 bases, and 8 bases stayed unmatched. The CDR3 DNA sequence: TGCGCCAGCAGCTTGGGAGACAGGGAAATGGCTGAAGCTTTCTTT. It encodes CASSLGDREMAEAFF.

This sequence joins TRBV20-1 and TRBJ2-3; D is unclear. Germline CDR1 is DFQATT and CDR2 is SNEGSKA (reference sequence). The CDR3 has 12 residues. V was shortened by 3 bases and J by 4 bases, with 8 bases between the two germline ends. This CDR3 is CSASPISDTQYF. The CDR3, as DNA: TGCAGTGCTAGTCCTATCTCAGATACGCAGTATTTT.

The rearrangement links TRBV18 to TRBJ2-1; TRBD1 is a possible D gene (5 bases). The CDR3 length is 14 residues. The germline CDR1 and CDR2 sequences are KGHSH and LQKENI. V was clipped by 1 base and J by 4 bases, with 8 bases between them. The DNA for the CDR3 is TGTGCCAGCTCACCACTCTCAGGGTACAATGAGCAGTTCTTC. Residues: CASSPLSGYNEQFF.

V usage is TRBV11-1 and J usage is TRBJ1-2, with D perhaps TRBD1 (6 bases). CDR3 length equals 15 residues. The germline CDR1 and CDR2 sequences are SGHAT and FQDESV (reference sequence). V was cut by 2 bases and J by 5 bases, with 15 bases left in between. CDR3 amino acids: CASSLSDRSLYGYTF. The CDR3 region has the DNA TGTGCCAGCAGCTTATCTGACAGGTCCCTTTATGGCTACACCTTC.

The genes are TRBV20-1 and TRBJ2-1; D call uncertain. The CDR3 sequence is 11 residues long. V dropped 0 bases and J dropped 9 bases, with 6 bases sitting between them. Per the germline V gene, CDR1 is DFQATT and CDR2 is SNEGSKA (reference sequence). The chain's CDR3 is CSARDVSEQFF. In DNA form, the CDR3 reads TGCAGTGCTAGAGATGTCAGTGAGCAGTTCTTC.

The gene calls are TRBV27 and TRBJ1-2; D possibly corresponds to TRBD1 (6 bases). Germline V gene sequence: CDR1 MNHEY, CDR2 SMNVEV (reference sequence). The CDR3 covers 19 residues. The germline V and J ends were trimmed by 4 bases and 4 bases, with 28 bases remaining between them. This CDR3 reads CASSSEQGLFSPHSYGYTF. CDR3 bases: TGTGCCAGCAGTTCCGAACAGGGCCTGTTCTCCCCTCATTCCTATGGCTACACCTTC.

The CDR3 sequence is CASRQQGTTNEKLFF. CDR3 DNA: TGTGCCAGCAGACAACAGGGGACAACTAATGAAAAACTGTTTTTT. The chain carries TRBV7-2 and TRBJ1-4, with 7 nucleotides matching TRBD1. The CDR3 extends over 15 amino acids. The germline gives CDR1 SGHTA, CDR2 FQGNSA. V shed 6 bases, J shed 0 bases, and the junction held 4 bases outside the gene matches.

The chain employs TRBV27 and TRBJ2-1; the match to TRBD1 covers 9 bases. This CDR3 spans 17 amino acids. The trim removed 8 bases at V and 4 bases at J, leaving 15 bases unmatched. CDR1 is MNHEY, CDR2 SMNVEV, per germline (reference sequence). The CDR3 sequence is CASGRDRASLGYNEQFF. The CDR3 DNA reads as TGTGCCAGCGGCCGGGACAGGGCAAGTCTGGGTTACAATGAGCAGTTCTTC.

For the CDR3, the DNA is TGTGCCATAAGGGGAGGGGGTCGCTATGGCTACACCTTC. Protein sequence: CAIRGGGRYGYTF. This chain connects TRBV19 to TRBJ1-2; D may be TRBD1 (6 bases). Germline CDR1 LNHDA, CDR2 SQIVND (reference sequence). Between the trimmed V and J ends, which lost 10 bases and 4 bases, there was a span of 16 bases. This CDR3 is built from 13 residues.

This clone was counted only a few times. The V call is TRBV24-1, the J call TRBJ1-3; a possible D gene is TRBD1 (6 bases). Germline V gene data show CDR1 as KGHDR and CDR2 as SFDVKD. The CDR3 sequence is 15 residues long. The germline V and J ends were trimmed by 4 bases and 4 bases, with 13 bases remaining between them. CDR3 residues: CATSDPAGEGNTIYF. For the CDR3, the DNA is TGTGCCACCAGTGACCCCGCAGGGGAGGGAAACACCATATATTTT.

This sequence joins TRBV3-1 (or the pseudogene TRBV3-2) and TRBJ2-5, with TRBD2 matching 11 bases. The CDR3 runs to 16 residues. V was pared by 4 bases and J by 5 bases, with 9 bases of the junction left unmatched. Germline-derived CDR1 and CDR2 are LGHDT and YNNKEL (reference sequence). The CDR3 is CASSLSSGRAGETQYF. The CDR3 nucleotides read TGTGCCAGCAGCCTAAGTAGCGGGAGGGCCGGGGAGACCCAGTACTTC.

The chain recombines TRBV7-8 with TRBJ1-4, with TRBD1 identical over 7 bases. The germline V gene has CDR1 SGHVS and CDR2 FQNEAQ. The CDR3 has 20 amino acids. V lost 0 bases, J lost 5 bases, and 18 bases stayed unmatched. As DNA, the CDR3 is TGTGCCAGCAGCTTAGCAGGGGGCGTCTTCGTGGGGTATCGGAATGAAAAACTGTTTTTT. It yields the protein CASSLAGGVFVGYRNEKLFF.

The genes are TRBV7-2 and TRBJ1-2; 7 bases agree with TRBD1. V was clipped by 5 bases and J by 2 bases; unmatched bases: 5. The length of the CDR3 is 14 residues. Germline values: CDR1 SGHTA, CDR2 FQGNSA. For the CDR3, the DNA is TGTGCCAGCAGCCTACTGGGACAGAACTATGGCTACACCTTC. This translates into CASSLLGQNYGYTF.

The chain links TRBV18 to TRBJ2-1; no clear D gene. Germline CDR1 reads KGHSH; CDR2 reads LQKENI. Trimming pared 3 bases from V and 1 base from J, leaving 7 bases between. The CDR3 is 14 amino acids. As DNA, the CDR3 is TGTGCCAGCTCACCCCGGCGGTCCTACAATGAGCAGTTCTTC. Amino acids: CASSPRRSYNEQFF.

This sequence joins TRBV18 and TRBJ2-3, with 7 bases that match TRBD1. Trimming removed 8 bases from V and 2 bases from J; junction bases left unmatched: 16. CDR1 and CDR2 (germline): KGHSH, LQKENI. The CDR3 is 17 residues long. The CDR3 DNA reads TGTGCCAGCCTTCGACAGGGACGAAGGGGGCCCACAGATACGCAGTATTTT. Protein: CASLRQGRRGPTDTQYF.

This chain links TRBV2 with TRBJ2-4, with 11 bases matching TRBD2. V trimming: 2 bases; J trimming: 7 bases; junction bases outside the gene matches: 10. Germline loops: CDR1 SNHLY, CDR2 FYNNEI. The CDR3 is 17 amino acids. The CDR3 sequence is CASSERTSGRITNIQYF. In DNA form, the CDR3 reads TGTGCCAGCAGTGAAAGGACTAGCGGGCGGATTACGAACATTCAGTACTTC.

The rearrangement links TRBV28 to TRBJ2-7, with TRBD1 as a possible D gene (6 bases). V lost 5 bases, J lost 4 bases, and 15 bases lay in between. The CDR3 extends over 14 amino acids. Germline values: CDR1 MDHEN, CDR2 SYDVKM. CDR3 DNA: TGTGCCAGCAGTGAGCCGGGACAACAGTACGAGCAGTACTTC. Translated: CASSEPGQQYEQYF.

The chain recombines TRBV11-3 with TRBJ1-3; D remains ambiguous. The germline gives CDR1 SGHNT, CDR2 YENEEA. V was clipped by 4 bases and J by 4 bases, with 14 bases between them. This CDR3 region has 15 residues. DNA of the CDR3: TGTGCCAGCAGCTCTACCGTCCTTTCGGGAAACACCATATATTTT. Encoded protein: CASSSTVLSGNTIYF.

The chain recombines TRBV28 with TRBJ1-5; maybe TRBD1 (6 bases). This CDR3 has 17 amino acids. V lost 2 bases, J lost 4 bases, and 18 bases lay in between. Germline CDR1 is MDHEN and CDR2 is SYDVKM. The CDR3 region has the DNA TGTGCCAGCAGTTTAAGCAGGGGAGTAGGGGGAAATCAGCCCCAGCATTTT. Its protein product is CASSLSRGVGGNQPQHF.

CDR3 in amino acids: CASSLGKGQPFYGYTF. The CDR3 bases are TGTGCCAGCAGCTTAGGGAAAGGACAGCCGTTCTATGGCTACACCTTC. This chain joins TRBV7-6 and TRBJ1-2; tentative D call: TRBD1 (6 bases). The V end was cut by 1 base, the J end by 4 bases, with 16 bases between. Germline V CDR1 and CDR2: SGHVS, FNYEAQ. This CDR3 has 16 amino acids.

This chain connects TRBV11-2 to TRBJ1-1; perhaps TRBD1 as D (5 bases). Deletions cut 5 bases from V and 0 bases from J, with 13 bases between. In germline, CDR1 is SGHAT, CDR2 FQNNGV. CDR3 size: 15 residues. The DNA of the CDR3 is TGTGCCAGCAGCCCATCAGGGAAAATGAACACTGAAGCTTTCTTT. Translation gives CASSPSGKMNTEAFF.

The rearrangement uses TRBV6-5 and TRBJ1-1; D remains unclear. Trimming removed 2 bases from V and 5 bases from J, with 15 bases in between. This CDR3 comprises 15 residues. Germline CDR1 and CDR2: MNHEY and SVGAGI. The CDR3 sequence is CASSYRRTRGTEAFF. In DNA form, the CDR3 reads TGTGCCAGCAGTTACCGTCGGACGAGAGGGACTGAAGCTTTCTTT.

The chain recombines TRBV12-5 with TRBJ2-2, with 9 bases aligning to TRBD2. This CDR3 contains 19 residues. From germline, CDR1 is LGHNT and CDR2 FRNRAP. With 2 bases clipped from V and 6 bases from J, the junction kept 16 bases outside the gene matches. CDR3 nucleotides: TGTGCTAGTGGTTTGCGGTTCTTAGCGGGAGCAAAACCATCCGGGGAGCTGTTTTTT. Protein sequence: CASGLRFLAGAKPSGELFF.

The rearrangement uses TRBV19 and TRBJ1-2; maybe TRBD1 (5 bases). V lost 3 bases and J lost 4, with 12 bases in between. Per the germline V gene, CDR1 is LNHDA and CDR2 is SQIVND (reference sequence). The CDR3 spans 14 residues. This CDR3 is CASSIERGAYGYTF. The CDR3 nucleotides read TGTGCCAGTAGTATTGAAAGGGGCGCCTATGGCTACACCTTC.

This clone was observed a single time. The V and J genes are TRBV7-9 and TRBJ1-1; no firm D call. Deletions cut 3 bases from V and 1 base from J, with 9 bases between. The CDR3 consists of 14 residues. Germline V gives CDR1 SEHNR, CDR2 FQNEAQ (reference sequence). CDR3 amino acids: CASSLGPGNTEAFF. CDR3 in DNA: TGTGCCAGCAGCTTGGGCCCAGGGAACACTGAAGCTTTCTTT.

The chain uses TRBV25-1 and TRBJ2-7; 11 bases map to TRBD2. Unmatched junction bases numbered 11, after V lost 3 bases and J lost 7 bases. This CDR3 region has 16 residues. Germline lookup yields CDR1 MGHDK and CDR2 SYGVNS. CDR3 in amino acids: CASSEVRSGRAREQYF. CDR3 in DNA: TGTGCCAGCAGTGAGGTTCGTAGCGGGAGGGCGCGTGAGCAGTACTTC.